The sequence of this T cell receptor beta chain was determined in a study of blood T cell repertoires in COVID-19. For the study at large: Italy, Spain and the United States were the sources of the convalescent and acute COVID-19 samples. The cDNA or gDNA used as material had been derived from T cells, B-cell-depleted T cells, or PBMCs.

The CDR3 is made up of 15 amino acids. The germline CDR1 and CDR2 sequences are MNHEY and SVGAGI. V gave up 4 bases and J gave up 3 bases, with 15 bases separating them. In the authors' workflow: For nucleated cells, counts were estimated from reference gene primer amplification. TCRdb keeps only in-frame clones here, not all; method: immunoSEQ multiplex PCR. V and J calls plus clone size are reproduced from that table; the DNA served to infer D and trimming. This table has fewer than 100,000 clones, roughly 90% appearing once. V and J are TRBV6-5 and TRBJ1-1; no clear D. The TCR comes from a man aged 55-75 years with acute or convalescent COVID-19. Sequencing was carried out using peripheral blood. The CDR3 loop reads CASSLRRTQHTEAFF. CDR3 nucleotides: TGTGCCAGCAGTTTGAGGCGAACTCAGCACACTGAAGCTTTCTTT.